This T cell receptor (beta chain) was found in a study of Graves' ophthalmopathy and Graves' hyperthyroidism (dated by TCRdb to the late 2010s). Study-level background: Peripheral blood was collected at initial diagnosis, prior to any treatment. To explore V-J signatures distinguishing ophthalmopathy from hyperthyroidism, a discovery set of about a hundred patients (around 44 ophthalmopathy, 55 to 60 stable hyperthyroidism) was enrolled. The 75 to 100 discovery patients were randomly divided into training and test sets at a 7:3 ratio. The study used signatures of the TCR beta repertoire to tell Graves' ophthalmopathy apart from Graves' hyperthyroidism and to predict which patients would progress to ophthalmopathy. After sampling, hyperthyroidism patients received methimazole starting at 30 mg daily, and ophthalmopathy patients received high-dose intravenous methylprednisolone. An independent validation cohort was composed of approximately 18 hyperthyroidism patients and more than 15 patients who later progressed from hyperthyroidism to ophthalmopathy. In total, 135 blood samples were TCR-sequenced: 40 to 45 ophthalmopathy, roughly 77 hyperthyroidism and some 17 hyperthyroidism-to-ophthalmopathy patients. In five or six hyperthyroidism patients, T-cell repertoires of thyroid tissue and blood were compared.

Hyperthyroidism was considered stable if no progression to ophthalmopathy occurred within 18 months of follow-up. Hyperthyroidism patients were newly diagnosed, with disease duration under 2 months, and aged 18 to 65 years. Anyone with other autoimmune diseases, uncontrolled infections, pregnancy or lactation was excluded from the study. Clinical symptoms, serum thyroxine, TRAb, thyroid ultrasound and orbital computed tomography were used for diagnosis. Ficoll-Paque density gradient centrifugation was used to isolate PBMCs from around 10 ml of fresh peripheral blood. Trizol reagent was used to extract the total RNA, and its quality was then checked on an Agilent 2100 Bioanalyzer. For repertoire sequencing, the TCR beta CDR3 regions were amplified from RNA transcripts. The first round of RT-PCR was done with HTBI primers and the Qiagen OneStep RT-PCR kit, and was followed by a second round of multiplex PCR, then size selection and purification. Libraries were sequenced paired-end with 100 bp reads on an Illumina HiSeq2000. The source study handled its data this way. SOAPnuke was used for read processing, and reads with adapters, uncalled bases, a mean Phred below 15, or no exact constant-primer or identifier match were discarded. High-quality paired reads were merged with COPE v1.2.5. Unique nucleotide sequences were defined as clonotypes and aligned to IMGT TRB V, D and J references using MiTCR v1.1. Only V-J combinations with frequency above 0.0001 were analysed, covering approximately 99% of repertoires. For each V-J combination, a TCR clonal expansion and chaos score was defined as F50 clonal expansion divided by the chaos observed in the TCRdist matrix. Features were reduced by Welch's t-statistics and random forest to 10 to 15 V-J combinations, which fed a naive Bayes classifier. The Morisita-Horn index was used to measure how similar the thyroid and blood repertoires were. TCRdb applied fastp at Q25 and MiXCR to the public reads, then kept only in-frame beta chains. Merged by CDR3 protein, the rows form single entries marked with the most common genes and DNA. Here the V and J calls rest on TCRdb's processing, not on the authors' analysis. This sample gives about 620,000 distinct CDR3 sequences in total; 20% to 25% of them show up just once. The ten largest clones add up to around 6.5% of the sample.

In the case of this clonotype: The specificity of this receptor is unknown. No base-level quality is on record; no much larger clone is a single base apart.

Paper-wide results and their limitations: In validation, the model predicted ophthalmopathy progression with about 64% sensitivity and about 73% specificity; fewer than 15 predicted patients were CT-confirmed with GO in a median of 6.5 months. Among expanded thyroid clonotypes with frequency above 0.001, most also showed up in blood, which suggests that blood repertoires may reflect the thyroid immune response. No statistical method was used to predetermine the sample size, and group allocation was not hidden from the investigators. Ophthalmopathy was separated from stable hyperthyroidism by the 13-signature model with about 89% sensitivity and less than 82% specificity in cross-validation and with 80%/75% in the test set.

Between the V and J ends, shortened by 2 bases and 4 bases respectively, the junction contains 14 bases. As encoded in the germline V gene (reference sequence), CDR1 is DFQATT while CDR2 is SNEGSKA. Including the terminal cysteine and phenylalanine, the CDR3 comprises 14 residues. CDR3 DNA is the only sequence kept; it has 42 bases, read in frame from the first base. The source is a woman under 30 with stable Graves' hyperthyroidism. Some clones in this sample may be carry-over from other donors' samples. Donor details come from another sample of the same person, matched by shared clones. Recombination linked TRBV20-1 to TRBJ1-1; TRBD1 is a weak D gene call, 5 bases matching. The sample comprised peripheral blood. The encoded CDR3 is CSARRQGRRTEAFF. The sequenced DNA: TGCAGTGCTAGAAGGCAGGGTAGGCGCACTGAAGCTTTCTTT.